What follows are 24 T cell receptor beta chains derived from one specimen sequenced in a study of T cell responses to AZD1222 COVID-19 vaccine. Profiled with immunoSEQ multiplex PCR; TCRdb holds only in-frame clones, not every one. This table holds about 140,000 clones, 80% to 95% found once. This specimen was peripheral blood, taken on day 0 of AZD1222 vaccination. All receptors derive from an adult in good health.

V is TRBV13 and J is TRBJ1-3; D not resolved. V was shortened by 4 bases and J by 0 bases, with 13 bases between the two germline ends. The CDR3 spans 16 residues. CDR1 is PRHDT and CDR2 is FYEKMQ in the germline V gene (reference sequence). CDR3 residues: CASSSNDGYSGNTIYF. The CDR3 DNA is TGTGCCAGCAGCTCCAATGACGGCTACTCTGGAAACACCATATATTTT.

The genes are TRBV29-1 and TRBJ2-1; TRBD2 aligns across 8 bases. Germline CDR1 and CDR2: SQVTM and ANQGSEA. The CDR3 contains 13 residues. J was trimmed by 10 bases and V by 7 bases; bases with no gene match: 12. CDR3 in DNA: TGCAGCGGGTCCCCGGGACTAGTATACGAGCAGTTCTTC. Protein product: CSGSPGLVYEQFF.

The chain has TRBV18 and TRBJ2-4; weak D call: TRBD2 (5 bases). The germline gives CDR1 KGHSH, CDR2 LQKENI. V was cut by 1 base and J by 6 bases, with 10 bases left in between. The CDR3 contains 14 residues. This CDR3 reads CASSPQMAGNIQYF. For the CDR3, the DNA is TGTGCCAGCTCACCACAGATGGCGGGAAACATTCAGTACTTC.

The chain uses TRBV24-1 and TRBJ2-3; 16 bases agree with TRBD2. This CDR3 is built from 19 residues. V trimming: 5 bases; J trimming: 4 bases; junction bases outside the gene matches: 11. Germline V gene data show CDR1 as KGHDR and CDR2 as SFDVKD. CDR3: CATSGPPGTSGRAADTQYF. The CDR3 nucleotides are TGTGCCACCAGTGGTCCCCCGGGGACTAGCGGGAGGGCTGCAGATACGCAGTATTTT.

This chain joins TRBV6-5 and TRBJ1-6; D ambiguous. V was pared by 9 bases and J by 6 bases, with 9 bases between. The CDR3 totals 12 residues. Germline V CDR1 and CDR2: MNHEY, SVGAGI. As DNA, the CDR3 is TGTGCCAGTGGTTGGTCTAATTCACCCCTCCACTTT. Translated: CASGWSNSPLHF.

The chain couples TRBV19 to TRBJ1-3; a weak D match, TRBD1 (5 bases). The CDR3 length is 15 residues. Trimming cost V 5 bases and J 0 bases, with 11 bases left between them. Per the germline V gene, CDR1 is LNHDA and CDR2 is SQIVND (reference sequence). The CDR3 loop is CASSPGLNSGNTIYF. The CDR3 DNA reads TGTGCCAGTAGTCCAGGGCTCAACTCTGGAAACACCATATATTTT.

V and J are TRBV14 and TRBJ2-6; TRBD2 agrees at 8 bases. The trim removed 0 bases at V and 12 bases at J, leaving 16 bases unmatched. This CDR3 is 18 amino acids long. Germline values: CDR1 SGHDN, CDR2 FVKESK. The CDR3 spells CASSQDLAGPKPLGVLTF. The CDR3 bases are TGTGCCAGCAGCCAAGATCTAGCGGGCCCGAAGCCTTTAGGCGTCCTGACTTTC.

V and J are TRBV24-1 and TRBJ2-3, with D possibly being TRBD2 (5 bases). The CDR3 is 13 amino acids. V lost 6 bases and J lost 4, with 10 bases in between. CDR1 is KGHDR and CDR2 is SFDVKD in the germline V gene. The CDR3 reads CATSLWESDTQYF. CDR3 bases: TGTGCCACCAGTCTGTGGGAGTCAGATACGCAGTATTTT.

This chain uses TRBV7-9 with TRBJ2-5; 9 bases are a match to TRBD1. The CDR3 contains 14 residues. Losses at the gene ends were 5 bases for V and 6 bases for J; bases not matched to a gene: 7. Germline V gene sequence: CDR1 SEHNR, CDR2 FQNEAQ (reference sequence). CDR3 region: CASSPGTGRQTQYF. Written as DNA, the CDR3 is TGTGCCAGCAGCCCCGGGACAGGGCGTCAGACCCAGTACTTC.

This chain links TRBV13 with TRBJ2-7; 12 bases are shared with TRBD2. Per germline, CDR1 PRHDT and CDR2 FYEKMQ (reference sequence). J was trimmed by 4 bases and V by 4 bases; bases with no gene match: 5. The CDR3 has 15 amino acids. As DNA, the CDR3 is TGTGCCAGCAGCTCCGGACTAGCGGGGTGGTACGAGCAGTACTTC. Protein sequence: CASSSGLAGWYEQYF.

This sequence joins TRBV7-9 and TRBJ2-3; the D gene is possibly TRBD1 (8 bases). This CDR3 region has 16 residues. V lost 5 bases, J lost 2 bases, and 17 bases lay in between. Germline V gene sequence: CDR1 SEHNR, CDR2 FQNEAQ (reference sequence). The CDR3 nucleotides are TGTGCCAGCAGCCCAAGAGCGGGACAGGTCACAGATACGCAGTATTTT. This translates into CASSPRAGQVTDTQYF.

The DNA of the CDR3 is TGTGCCAGCAGCCTTCTTAGCGGGATTGAGACCCAGTACTTC. This encodes CASSLLSGIETQYF. The V call is TRBV3-1 (or the pseudogene TRBV3-2), the J call TRBJ2-5; 8 bases agree with TRBD2. The CDR3 runs to 14 residues. Germline CDR1 is LGHDT and CDR2 is YNNKEL (reference sequence). J was trimmed by 5 bases and V by 4 bases; bases with no gene match: 6.

The rearrangement uses TRBV4-1 and TRBJ1-5, with D tentatively TRBD1 (5 bases). V was clipped by 0 bases and J by 9 bases, with 15 bases between them. The CDR3 spans 15 residues. Germline CDR1 and CDR2: MGHRA and YSYEKL. This CDR3 reads CASSQERGVILPQHF. In nucleotides, the CDR3 is TGCGCCAGCAGCCAAGAGCGGGGGGTCATTTTGCCCCAGCATTTT.

The rearrangement links TRBV7-2 to TRBJ1-1, with D tentatively TRBD1 (5 bases). The CDR3 covers 16 residues. Per the germline V gene, CDR1 is SGHTA and CDR2 is FQGNSA. Between the trimmed V and J ends, which lost 4 bases and 6 bases, there was a span of 21 bases. The CDR3 reads CASSSIREGRGSEAFF. CDR3 DNA sequence: TGTGCCAGCAGCTCTATAAGGGAGGGGAGGGGTTCTGAAGCTTTCTTT. Looking up the rest from reference TRBV7-2 and TRBJ1-1 gives the full variable domain: GAGVSQSPSNKVTEKGKDVELRCDPISGHTALYWYRQSLGQGLEFLIYFQGNSAPDKSGLPSDRFSAERTGGSVSTLTIQRTQQEDSAVYLCASSSIREGRGSEAFFGQGTRLTVV.

This chain links TRBV19 with TRBJ1-2; 7 bases fit TRBD1. In germline, CDR1 is LNHDA, CDR2 SQIVND (reference sequence). The V gene end was trimmed by 5 bases and the J gene end by 2 bases; junction bases not matched to a gene: 17. This CDR3 spans 18 amino acids. DNA for the CDR3: TGTGCCAGTAGTCCATCCGGGACAGCAAAGGGAGAAAACTATGGCTACACCTTC. Its translation: CASSPSGTAKGENYGYTF.

The chain has TRBV28 and TRBJ2-7; TRBD1 matches 9 bases. Looked up from germline, CDR1 is MDHEN and CDR2 is SYDVKM. After removal of 6 bases from V and 4 bases from J, the junction contained 13 bases not matched to a gene. The CDR3 consists of 16 residues. The CDR3 reads CASSLDRGKGGYEQYF. CDR3 nucleotides: TGTGCCAGCAGCCTAGACAGGGGGAAGGGGGGGTACGAGCAGTACTTC.

V usage is TRBV7-2 and J usage is TRBJ1-5; perhaps TRBD1 as D (5 bases). V was clipped by 4 bases and J by 2 bases, with 18 bases between them. The length of the CDR3 is 17 residues. Germline CDR1 reads SGHTA; CDR2 reads FQGNSA. The CDR3 is CASSYQVGAGGNQPQHF. CDR3 nucleotides: TGTGCCAGCAGCTATCAAGTAGGGGCGGGAGGCAATCAGCCCCAGCATTTT.

The chain couples TRBV28 to TRBJ2-2; 8 bases align to TRBD1. From germline, CDR1 is MDHEN and CDR2 SYDVKM. Trimming at V came to 5 bases and at J to 6 bases, leaving 8 bases not matched to a gene. This CDR3 region has 15 residues. The CDR3 loop is CASSTRTGWAGELFF. Written as DNA, the CDR3 is TGTGCCAGCAGTACTCGGACAGGGTGGGCCGGGGAGCTGTTTTTT.

The chain uses TRBV19 and TRBJ2-5, with D tentatively TRBD1 (6 bases). CDR1 is LNHDA and CDR2 is SQIVND in the germline V gene (reference sequence). V was trimmed by 2 bases and J by 5 bases, leaving 18 bases between them. The CDR3 contains 16 residues. CDR3 DNA: TGTGCCAGTAGTATAACGGGAACCGCAGGGGTGGAGACCCAGTACTTC. It translates to CASSITGTAGVETQYF.

V usage is TRBV2 and J usage is TRBJ2-7; 7 bases agree with TRBD2. With V trimmed by 6 bases and J by 1 base, 9 bases remained unmatched. Germline V lookup: CDR1 SNHLY, CDR2 FYNNEI. The CDR3 spans 15 residues. The CDR3 DNA sequence: TGTGCCAGCAGGGGGGGGGACCGGCCGTCCTACGAGCAGTACTTC. It translates to CASRGGDRPSYEQYF.

The chain joins TRBV2 to TRBJ2-2; 11 positions agree with TRBD1. The CDR3 consists of 18 residues. The ends lost 6 bases at V and 4 bases at J; junction bases unmatched: 13. Germline V gene sequence: CDR1 SNHLY, CDR2 FYNNEI. The CDR3 coding sequence is TGTGCCAGCAGGCCCGGACAGGGGGCAATGCGGAGCACCGGGGAGCTGTTTTTT. Encoded protein: CASRPGQGAMRSTGELFF. The full variable domain, its missing parts supplied by reference TRBV2 and TRBJ2-2, is EPEVTQTPSHQVTQMGQEVILRCVPISNHLYFYWYRQILGQKVEFLVSFYNNEISEKSEIFDDQFSVERPDGSNFTLKIRSTKLEDSAMYFCASRPGQGAMRSTGELFFGEGSRLTVL.

CDR3 sequence reads: CASSFEKGGYTF. DNA for the CDR3: TGCGCCAGCAGCTTTGAAAAAGGTGGCTACACCTTC. V is TRBV5-1 and J is TRBJ1-2, with D hard to call. The CDR3 runs to 12 residues. The germline V gene has CDR1 SGHRS and CDR2 YFSETQ. Trimming stripped 2 bases from V and 7 bases from J, with 9 bases between.

The chain employs TRBV24-1 and TRBJ2-7, with 7 bases matching TRBD1. The V gene end was trimmed by 5 bases and the J gene end by 0 bases; junction bases not matched to a gene: 6. Per germline, CDR1 KGHDR and CDR2 SFDVKD. The CDR3 consists of 15 residues. Here the CDR3 reads CATSVGDSSSYEQYF. In DNA, the CDR3 is TGTGCCACCAGTGTGGGGGACAGCAGCTCCTACGAGCAGTACTTC.

The CDR3 nucleotides are TGTGCCAGCAGCTTAAGTGATGGAGGGGGCGCGTACACCGGGGAGCTGTTTTTT. Protein product: CASSLSDGGGAYTGELFF. The genes are TRBV7-2 and TRBJ2-2; TRBD1 might be the D (7 bases). CDR1 and CDR2 (germline): SGHTA, FQGNSA. The germline V and J ends were trimmed by 2 bases and 3 bases, with 19 bases remaining between them. The CDR3 spans 18 residues.